The 17 T cell receptor beta chains in this list originate from one sample, sequenced in a study of OX40 agonist ivuxolimab in advanced cancers. The data were produced by immunoSEQ multiplex PCR, yet TCRdb's version contains in-frame clones alone and is incomplete. The table has approximately 57,000 clones, more than 80% seen once. The input for sequencing was CD4+ or CD8+ T cells sorted from blood, taken in a trial of the OX40 agonist ivuxolimab. The receptors shown here come from an adult with an advanced solid tumor such as melanoma, head and neck, liver or kidney cancer.

This clone has only a few counts. V and J are TRBV18 and TRBJ1-5; 8 bases match TRBD1. Looked up from germline, CDR1 is KGHSH and CDR2 is LQKENI. The CDR3 consists of 16 residues. Trimming cost V 2 bases and J 5 bases; bases outside gene matches: 8. The CDR3 spells CASSPGGGQGYQPQHF. CDR3 bases: TGTGCCAGCTCACCAGGCGGTGGACAGGGTTATCAGCCCCAGCATTTT.

The gene calls are TRBV21-1 and TRBJ2-1. TRBV21-1 is an annotated pseudogene. The CDR3 covers 16 residues. The CDR3 loop reads CASSHIGGTGNNEQFF. In nucleotides, the CDR3 is TGTGCCAGCAGCCACATAGGGGGGACCGGTAACAATGAGCAGTTCTTC.

This rearrangement joins TRBV15 to TRBJ2-2; D uncertain. Germline CDR1 is LNHNV and CDR2 is YYDKDF (reference sequence). The CDR3 has 17 residues. Trimming took off 2 bases at V and 5 bases at J, with 18 bases between the two ends. CDR3 loop: CATSRHPNGPSTGELFF. The CDR3, as DNA: TGTGCCACCAGCAGACATCCCAACGGGCCTTCGACCGGGGAGCTGTTTTTT.

This sequence joins TRBV7-8 and TRBJ2-7; TRBD2 is a possible D gene (6 bases). The germline V gene encodes CDR1 SGHVS and CDR2 FQNEAQ. The CDR3 covers 15 residues. The ends were cut back, 5 bases at V and 6 bases at J, with 20 bases in the middle. The CDR3 nucleotides read TGTGCCAGCAGCCAAAGTCCCCCCCCCGGGGGCGAGCAGTACTTC. It is translated as CASSQSPPPGGEQYF.

The chain uses TRBV11-2 and TRBJ1-2, with no clear D. V lost 2 bases to trimming and J lost 5 bases, with 3 bases between them. This CDR3 contains 11 residues. Per germline, CDR1 SGHAT and CDR2 FQNNGV. The CDR3 loop reads CASSLIYGYTF. Written as DNA, the CDR3 is TGTGCCAGCAGCTTAATATATGGCTACACCTTC. The full variable domain, in which reference TRBV11-2 and TRBJ1-2 provide the parts outside the CDR3, is EAGVAQSPRYKIIEKRQSVAFWCNPISGHATLYWYQQILGQGPKLLIQFQNNGVVDDSQLPKDRFSAERLKGVDSTLKIQPAKLEDSAVYLCASSLIYGYTFGSGTRLTVV.

The V and J genes are TRBV19 and TRBJ1-2; tentative D call: TRBD1 (5 bases). The CDR3 length is 12 residues. Trimming took off 5 bases at V and 11 bases at J, with 15 bases between the two ends. Per the germline V gene, CDR1 is LNHDA and CDR2 is SQIVND (reference sequence). The DNA of the CDR3 is TGTGCCAGTAGTGCCCCCAGGGTCGGGTACACCTTC. This codes for CASSAPRVGYTF.

The table lists this clone with a few counts. The chain couples TRBV19 to TRBJ1-2; D is undetermined. CDR1 and CDR2 (germline): LNHDA, SQIVND (reference sequence). V was trimmed by 0 bases and J by 4 bases, leaving 12 bases between them. This CDR3 has 15 residues. CDR3 bases: TGTGCCAGTAGTATAGAGGGTCGGGGAGGCTATGGCTACACCTTC. Amino acid sequence: CASSIEGRGGYGYTF. Using reference TRBV19 and TRBJ1-2 for the parts outside the CDR3, the full variable domain is DGGITQSPKYLFRKEGQNVTLSCEQNLNHDAMYWYRQDPGQGLRLIYYSQIVNDFQKGDIAEGYSVSREKKESFPLTVTSAQKNPTAFYLCASSIEGRGGYGYTFGSGTRLTVV.

The chain has TRBV2 and TRBJ2-2; TRBD2 agrees at 7 bases. The germline gives CDR1 SNHLY, CDR2 FYNNEI. J gave up 4 bases and V 11 bases, and 10 bases lay outside the gene matches. There are 14 residues in the CDR3. CDR3 coding DNA: TGTGCCGGGGGGGACGGAATATTCACCGGGGAGCTGTTTTTT. This codes for CAGGDGIFTGELFF.

Points on this clone: The junction does not match germline at one end; this may be a read error. V and J are TRBV19 and TRBJ1-1; D is ambiguous. Looked up from germline, CDR1 is LNHDA and CDR2 is SQIVND (reference sequence). The CDR3 extends over 13 amino acids. This chain's CDR3 is CASGIQRNTEAFF. For the CDR3, the DNA is TGTGCCAGTGGTATCCAGAGGAACACTGAAGCTTTCTTT.

V usage is TRBV6-6 and J usage is TRBJ1-1; D is possibly TRBD1 (6 bases). This CDR3 region has 12 residues. Trimming cost V 8 bases and J 6 bases, with 13 bases left between them. Per germline, CDR1 MNHNY and CDR2 SVGAGI (reference sequence). The CDR3 DNA follows: TGTGCCAGCGGGGGGGGCAGCGCTGAAGCTTTCTTT. Its translation is CASGGGSAEAFF.

V usage is TRBV6-5 and J usage is TRBJ1-2; D is uncertain. Trimming stripped 7 bases from V and 4 bases from J, with 13 bases between. The CDR3 sequence is 13 residues long. In germline, CDR1 is MNHEY, CDR2 SVGAGI. CDR3 sequence reads: CASKSGVSYGYTF. CDR3 coding DNA: TGTGCCAGCAAATCCGGGGTGTCCTATGGCTACACCTTC.

The chain recombines TRBV5-1 with TRBJ1-2; TRBD1 is a possible D gene (6 bases). The ends were cut back, 4 bases at V and 6 bases at J, with 13 bases in the middle. Per the germline V gene, CDR1 is SGHRS and CDR2 is YFSETQ. This CDR3 has 13 amino acids. The CDR3 loop reads CASSLGGADGYTF. The CDR3, as DNA: TGCGCCAGCAGCCTGGGGGGGGCGGATGGCTACACCTTC.

The rearrangement uses TRBV6-5 and TRBJ1-1, with D perhaps TRBD1 (5 bases). There are 16 residues in the CDR3. Trimming removed 3 bases from V and 8 bases from J, with 22 bases in between. Germline CDR1 and CDR2: MNHEY and SVGAGI. This CDR3 is CASSYRDGNPLREAFF. In DNA form, the CDR3 reads TGTGCCAGCAGTTATAGGGACGGCAACCCACTTCGGGAAGCTTTCTTT.

The chain carries TRBV5-1 and TRBJ1-1; no clear D gene. There are 13 residues in the CDR3. V lost 3 bases and J lost 3, with 9 bases in between. The germline V gene encodes CDR1 SGHRS and CDR2 YFSETQ. The CDR3 is CASSYRPDTEAFF. CDR3 in DNA: TGCGCCAGCAGCTACCGTCCGGACACTGAAGCTTTCTTT.

The chain is built from TRBV9 and TRBJ2-2; 8 positions match TRBD2. J was trimmed by 3 bases and V by 2 bases; bases with no gene match: 0. The germline gives CDR1 SGDLS, CDR2 YYNGEE. The CDR3 extends over 14 amino acids. CDR3 amino acids: CASSVSGDTGELFF. The CDR3 nucleotides read TGTGCCAGCAGCGTTAGCGGGGACACCGGGGAGCTGTTTTTT. The entire variable domain, with the rest obtained from reference TRBV9 and TRBJ2-2, is as follows: DSGVTQTPKHLITATGQRVTLRCSPRSGDLSVYWYQQSLDQGLQFLIQYYNGEERAKGNILERFSAQQFPDLHSELNLSSLELGDSALYFCASSVSGDTGELFFGEGSRLTVL.

V gene TRBV5-4 combines with J gene TRBJ1-2; 8 bases match TRBD1. The length of the CDR3 is 14 residues. In germline, CDR1 is SGHNT, CDR2 YYREEE (reference sequence). V lost 5 bases and J lost 5; bases outside the gene matches: 8. Written as DNA, the CDR3 is TGTGCCAGCAGGATGACAGGGGATGTTTATGGCTACACCTTC. It specifies CASRMTGDVYGYTF.

The rearrangement links TRBV6-5 to TRBJ2-6; D gene uncertain. This CDR3 comprises 14 residues. V lost 10 bases, J lost 0 bases, and 10 bases lay in between. Germline V gene lookup returns CDR1 MNHEY and CDR2 SVGAGI. The CDR3, as DNA: TGTGCCACCCGGGCAGACTCTGGGGCCAACGTCCTGACTTTC. Translated, it gives CATRADSGANVLTF.